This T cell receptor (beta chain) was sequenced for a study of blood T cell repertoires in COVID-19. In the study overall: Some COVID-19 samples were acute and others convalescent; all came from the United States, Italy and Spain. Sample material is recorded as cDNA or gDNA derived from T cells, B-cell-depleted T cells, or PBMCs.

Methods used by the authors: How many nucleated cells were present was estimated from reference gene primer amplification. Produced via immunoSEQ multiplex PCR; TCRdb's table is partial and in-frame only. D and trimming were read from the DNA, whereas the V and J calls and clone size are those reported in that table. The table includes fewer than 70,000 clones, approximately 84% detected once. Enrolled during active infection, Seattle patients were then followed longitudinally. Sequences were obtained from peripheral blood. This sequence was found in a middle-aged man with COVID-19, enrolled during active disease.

CDR3 loop: CASSFSMVDSPLHF. In DNA, the CDR3 is TGTGCCAGCAGCTTTAGTATGGTTGATTCACCCCTCCACTTT. The chain links TRBV5-6 to TRBJ1-6; D unresolved. V was pared by 2 bases and J by 8 bases, with 11 bases between. This CDR3 has 14 amino acids. Germline-derived CDR1 and CDR2 are SGHDT and YYEEEE.